Shown below are 16 T cell receptor beta chains from a single sample sequenced in a study of T cell repertoires in cytomegalovirus infection. One entry per CDR3 protein results from TCRdb running MiXCR on the reads. The sample records 290,000 or so distinct CDR3 sequences, 9.6% being singletons. The sequencing sample was made of PBMCs. Every receptor here comes from a human donor in good health (CMV status not recorded). Some clones in this sample may be carry-over from other donors' samples.

This clonotype has at least ten counts. The chain joins TRBV6-2 or TRBV6-3 to TRBJ1-5; 10 bases are a match to TRBD1. Trimming removed 5 bases from V and 4 bases from J; junction bases left unmatched: 11. CDR1 is MNHEY and CDR2 is SVGEGT in the germline V gene. The length of the CDR3 is 17 residues. The DNA for the CDR3 is TGTGCCAGCAGTACCTGGAGGAGGACAGGGGGGAATCAGCCCCAGCATTTT. Its protein is CASSTWRRTGGNQPQHF.

This clonotype appeared many times. The V call is TRBV29-1, the J call TRBJ2-7; 7 bases match TRBD1. Trimming removed 6 bases from V and 4 bases from J; junction bases left unmatched: 6. CDR3 length: 12 amino acids. Germline V gives CDR1 SQVTM, CDR2 ANQGSEA. CDR3 in DNA: TGCAGCGTAACAGGGGTTCTATACGAGCAGTACTTC. This encodes CSVTGVLYEQYF.

The chain combines TRBV14 with TRBJ2-1; 9 bases line up with TRBD2. This CDR3 has 14 amino acids. CDR1 is SGHDN, CDR2 FVKESK, per germline. The junction had 5 bases not matched to a gene; V was cut back by 1 base and J by 10 bases. The chain's CDR3 is CASSQVSGGTEQFF. For the CDR3, the DNA is TGTGCCAGCAGCCAAGTTAGCGGGGGTACCGAGCAGTTCTTC.

The table lists this clonotype with many counts. The chain links TRBV7-8 to TRBJ2-5, with 7 positions matching TRBD1. Trimming at V came to 2 bases and at J to 5 bases, leaving 5 bases not matched to a gene. There are 14 residues in the CDR3. In germline, CDR1 is SGHVS, CDR2 FQNEAQ. CDR3 DNA: TGTGCCAGCAGCTTAAGAGGGGGCGGGGAGACCCAGTACTTC. It specifies CASSLRGGGETQYF.

V is TRBV6-2 or TRBV6-3 and J is TRBJ2-1, with TRBD2 matching 8 bases. The J segment lost 8 bases and the V segment lost 5 bases, leaving 14 bases of the junction unmatched. Germline assignment: CDR1 MNHEY and CDR2 SVGEGT. The CDR3 contains 16 residues. CDR3 region: CASSISALAGWDEQFF. Here the CDR3 DNA reads TGTGCCAGCAGTATCTCGGCGCTAGCGGGTTGGGATGAGCAGTTCTTC.

At least ten counts were recorded for this clonotype. This chain links TRBV2 with TRBJ2-7; no firm D call. V shed 3 bases and J shed 2 bases, with 5 bases lying between them. CDR1 SNHLY and CDR2 FYNNEI come from the germline V gene. This CDR3 spans 12 amino acids. CDR3 in amino acids: CASSDRAYEQYF. For the CDR3, the DNA is TGTGCCAGCAGTGACCGGGCCTACGAGCAGTACTTC.

This clonotype was seen many times. The CDR3 bases are TGTGCCAGCAGTGACGATGATTTGAACACTGAAGCTTTCTTT. Translation gives CASSDDDLNTEAFF. The J gene is TRBJ1-1, the V gene TRBV25-1; D uncertain. This CDR3 comprises 14 residues. V lost 3 bases to trimming and J lost 0 bases, with 8 bases between them. The V gene's germline CDR1 is MGHDK and CDR2 SYGVNS.

This chain joins TRBV28 and TRBJ2-7, with 7 positions matching TRBD1. This CDR3 region has 14 residues. CDR1 and CDR2 (germline): MDHEN, SYDVKM. J lost 3 bases, V lost 5 bases, and 7 bases had no gene match. As DNA, the CDR3 is TGTGCCAGCAGTAGCGGACAGGCTTACTACGAGCAGTACGTC. Amino acids: CASSSGQAYYEQYV.

V and J are TRBV2 and TRBJ1-6, with TRBD1 matching 7 bases. The CDR3 runs 14 residues. Germline V lookup: CDR1 SNHLY, CDR2 FYNNEI. The ends lost 5 bases at V and 7 bases at J; junction bases unmatched: 5. This CDR3 is CASSPTGPNSPLHF. DNA for the CDR3: TGTGCCAGCAGTCCGACAGGGCCGAATTCACCCCTCCACTTT.

At least ten counts were recorded for this clonotype. The CDR3 region is CASSEPGQGILGVAFF. The CDR3 DNA sequence: TGTGCCAGCAGTGAACCGGGACAGGGAATCTTAGGGGTAGCTTTCTTT. The chain recombines TRBV28 with TRBJ1-1, with 9 bases that match TRBD1. The CDR3 totals 16 residues. Germline trimming cut 5 bases from V and 10 bases from J; bases unmatched to any gene: 17. CDR1 MDHEN and CDR2 SYDVKM come from the germline V gene.

This clonotype was counted ten times or more. V and J are TRBV20-1 and TRBJ2-1; D might be TRBD1 or TRBD2, each matching 7 bases. Per the germline V gene, CDR1 is DFQATT and CDR2 is SNEGSKA (reference sequence). The CDR3 has 16 residues. V lost 5 bases to trimming and J lost 5 bases, with 22 bases between them. The CDR3 loop reads CSALSGGRGHNNEQFF. Written as DNA, the CDR3 is TGCAGTGCTCTTTCGGGGGGTAGGGGGCACAACAATGAGCAGTTCTTC.

In its sample, this clonotype was seen a few times. This chain uses TRBV15 with TRBJ2-1; 8 nucleotides line up with TRBD1. There are 15 residues in the CDR3. CDR1 and CDR2 from the germline V gene are LNHNV and YYDKDF (reference sequence). Trimming cost V 3 bases and J 0 bases; bases outside gene matches: 1. CDR3 in amino acids: CATSRDRASYNEQFF. CDR3 DNA: TGTGCCACCAGCAGGGACAGGGCCTCCTACAATGAGCAGTTCTTC.

This clonotype occurred a few times. The CDR3 reads CSARPPAGGYYGYTF. The CDR3 coding sequence is TGCAGTGCTAGACCCCCGGCAGGGGGATACTATGGCTACACCTTC. The genes are TRBV20-1 and TRBJ1-2, with 7 positions matching TRBD1. V lost 2 bases and J lost 3; bases outside the gene matches: 9. The V gene's germline CDR1 is DFQATT and CDR2 SNEGSKA (reference sequence). The CDR3 has 15 amino acids.

The chain has TRBV5-1 and TRBJ2-7; weak D call: TRBD1 (5 bases). V was cut by 0 bases and J by 6 bases, with 10 bases left in between. CDR1 is SGHRS and CDR2 is YFSETQ in the germline V gene. The CDR3 length is 13 residues. The CDR3: CASSLVGRVEQYF. The CDR3 region has the DNA TGCGCCAGCAGCTTGGTCGGCAGGGTCGAGCAGTACTTC.

The chain carries TRBV29-1 and TRBJ2-1; D might be TRBD2 (6 bases). Germline-derived CDR1 and CDR2 are SQVTM and ANQGSEA. The CDR3 covers 16 residues. Trimming cost V 4 bases and J 0 bases, with 16 bases left between them. Here the CDR3 reads CSVVGGKTSSYNEQFF. The CDR3 region has the DNA TGCAGCGTTGTTGGAGGCAAGACTAGCTCCTACAATGAGCAGTTCTTC.

This clonotype was detected ten times or more. V is TRBV10-3 and J is TRBJ2-1; TRBD1 aligns across 10 bases. The J segment lost 3 bases and the V segment lost 2 bases, leaving 4 bases of the junction unmatched. The CDR3 consists of 16 residues. CDR1 and CDR2 from the germline V gene are ENHRY and SYGVKD. The CDR3 here is CAISEPGQGNYNEQFF. CDR3 sequence (DNA): TGTGCCATCAGTGAGCCGGGACAGGGGAACTACAATGAGCAGTTCTTC.